This T cell receptor beta chain was documented in a study of cytomegalovirus exposure and HLA in healthy donors. Study at large: Unique TCRs from HLA-typed donors, around 79 million of them, were held in an early data release. General study points: Analyses of presence and absence presupposed an approximately uniform sequencing depth across donors. Cytomegalovirus-associated TCR beta chains were listed, numbering around 150.

As to this clone: Its target is not known.

The V end lost 0 bases, the J end lost 2 bases, and 9 bases lay between the germline ends. Germline CDR1 reads SGDLS; CDR2 reads YYNGEE. CDR3 length: 14 residues. The PCR used 60 Vbeta and 13 Jbeta primers. Sequencing used immunoSEQ multiplex PCR; TCRdb keeps in-frame clones, though not all of them. The table includes 100,000 to 150,000 clones, 75% to 85% detected once. The specimen sequenced was PBMCs. This clonotype originated in a woman aged 40-49 years in good health and CMV-seropositive. The chain uses TRBV9 and TRBJ2-7; TRBD1 might be the D (5 bases). The CDR3 loop reads CASSVGWGPYEQYF. DNA for the CDR3: TGTGCCAGCAGCGTAGGATGGGGCCCCTACGAGCAGTACTTC. Full variable domain (remainder filled in from reference TRBV9 and TRBJ2-7): DSGVTQTPKHLITATGQRVTLRCSPRSGDLSVYWYQQSLDQGLQFLIQYYNGEERAKGNILERFSAQQFPDLHSELNLSSLELGDSALYFCASSVGWGPYEQYFGPGTRLTVT.